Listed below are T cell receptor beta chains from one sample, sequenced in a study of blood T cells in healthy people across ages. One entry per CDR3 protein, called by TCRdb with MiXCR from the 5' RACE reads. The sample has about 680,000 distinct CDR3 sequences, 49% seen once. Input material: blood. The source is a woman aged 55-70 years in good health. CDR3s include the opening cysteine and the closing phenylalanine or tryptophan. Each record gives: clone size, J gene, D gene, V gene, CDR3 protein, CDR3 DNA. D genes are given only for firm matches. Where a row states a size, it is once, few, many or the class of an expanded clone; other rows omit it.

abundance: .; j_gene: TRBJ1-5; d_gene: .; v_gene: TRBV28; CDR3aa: CASSVGGFQPQHF; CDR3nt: TGTGCCAGCAGTGTCGGGGGTTTTCAGCCCCAGCATTTT
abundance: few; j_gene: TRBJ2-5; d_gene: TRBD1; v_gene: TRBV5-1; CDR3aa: CASSSPRQGQETQYF; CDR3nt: TGCGCCAGCAGCTCGCCCCGACAGGGACAAGAGACCCAGTACTTC
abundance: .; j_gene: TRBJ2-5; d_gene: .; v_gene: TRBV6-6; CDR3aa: CASSTNLWAGGYF; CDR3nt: TGTGCCAGCAGTACTAATCTCTGGGCCGGGGGGTACTTC
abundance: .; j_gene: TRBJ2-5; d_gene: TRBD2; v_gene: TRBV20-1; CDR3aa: CSAGLAGVKNEQYF; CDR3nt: TGCAGTGCAGGACTAGCGGGAGTAAAGAATGAGCAGTACTTC
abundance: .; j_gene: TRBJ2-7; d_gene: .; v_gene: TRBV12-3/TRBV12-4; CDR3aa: CASCRDATYEQYF; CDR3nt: TGTGCCAGCTGCCGGGATGCAACCTACGAGCAGTACTTC
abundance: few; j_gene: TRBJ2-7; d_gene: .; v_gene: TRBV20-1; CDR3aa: CSARDPGPTSYEQYF; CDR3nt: TGCAGTGCTAGAGATCCGGGACCGACCTCCTACGAGCAGTACTTC
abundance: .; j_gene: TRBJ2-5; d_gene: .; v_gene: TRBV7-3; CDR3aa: CASSQGRAETQYF; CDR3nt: TGTGCCAGCAGCCAGGGTAGGGCGGAGACCCAGTACTTC
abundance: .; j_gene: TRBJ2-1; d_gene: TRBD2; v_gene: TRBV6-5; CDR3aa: CASSGGRAVNEQFF; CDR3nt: TGTGCCAGTAGTGGAGGGAGGGCCGTCAATGAGCAGTTCTTC
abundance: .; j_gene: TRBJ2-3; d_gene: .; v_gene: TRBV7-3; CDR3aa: CASSLSGTASGDTQYF; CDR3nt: TGTGCCAGCAGCTTAAGCGGGACTGCCTCTGGAGATACGCAGTATTTT
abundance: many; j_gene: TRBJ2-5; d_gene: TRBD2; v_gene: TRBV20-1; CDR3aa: CSARRGGGETQYF; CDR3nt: TGCAGTGCTAGGCGGGGGGGTGGGGAGACCCAGTACTTC
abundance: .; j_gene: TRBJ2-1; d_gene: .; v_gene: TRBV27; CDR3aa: CASSPSRQPQFF; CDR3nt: TGTGCCAGCAGCCCAAGCAGGCAACCACAGTTCTTC
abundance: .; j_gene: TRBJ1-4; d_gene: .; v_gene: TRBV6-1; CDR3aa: CASGEGGPNEKLFF; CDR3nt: TGTGCCAGCGGCGAGGGGGGCCCTAATGAAAAACTGTTTTTT
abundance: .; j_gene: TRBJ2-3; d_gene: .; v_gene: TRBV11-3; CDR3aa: CASSSEADTQYF; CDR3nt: TGTGCCAGCAGCTCAGAGGCAGATACGCAGTATTTT
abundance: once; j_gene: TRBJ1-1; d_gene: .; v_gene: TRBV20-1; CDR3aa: CSARDYSREATNTEAFF; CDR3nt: TGCAGTGCTAGAGATTATTCGCGGGAGGCGACAAACACTGAAGCTTTCTTT
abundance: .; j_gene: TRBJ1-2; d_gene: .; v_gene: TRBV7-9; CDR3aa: CASSLEGRSSYGYTF; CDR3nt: TGTGCCAGCAGCTTAGAAGGCCGTTCGAGCTATGGCTACACCTTC
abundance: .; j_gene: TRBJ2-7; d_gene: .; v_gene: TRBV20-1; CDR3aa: CSACTSYEQYF; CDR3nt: TGCAGTGCTTGCACTAGTTACGAGCAGTACTTC
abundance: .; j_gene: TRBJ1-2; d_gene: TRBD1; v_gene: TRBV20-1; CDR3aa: CSARDMRGRGGYTF; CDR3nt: TGCAGTGCTAGAGATATGAGGGGGCGAGGTGGCTACACCTTC
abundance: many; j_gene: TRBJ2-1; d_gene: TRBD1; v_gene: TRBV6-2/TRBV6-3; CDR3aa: CASSYSHRGGDEQFF; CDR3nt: TGTGCCAGCAGTTACTCGCACAGGGGTGGGGATGAGCAGTTCTTC
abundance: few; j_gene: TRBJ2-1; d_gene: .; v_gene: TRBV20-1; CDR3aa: CSGLSRNYNEQFF; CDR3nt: TGCAGTGGCCTATCAAGAAATTACAATGAGCAGTTCTTC
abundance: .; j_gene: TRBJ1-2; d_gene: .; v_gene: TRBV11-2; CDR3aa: CASSTSPGVGYTF; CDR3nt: TGTGCCAGCAGCACAAGTCCGGGGGTCGGCTACACCTTC
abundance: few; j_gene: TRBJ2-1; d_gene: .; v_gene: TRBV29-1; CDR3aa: CSVALLVSSYNEQFF; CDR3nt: TGCAGCGTTGCCCTCCTGGTAAGCTCCTACAATGAGCAGTTCTTC
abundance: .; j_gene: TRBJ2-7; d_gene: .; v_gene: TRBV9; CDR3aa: CASSPAYSRRGNEQYF; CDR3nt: TGTGCCAGCAGCCCAGCCTATAGTCGGCGAGGCAATGAGCAGTACTTC
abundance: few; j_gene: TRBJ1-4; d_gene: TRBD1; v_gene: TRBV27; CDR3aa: CASSRGQKEKLFF; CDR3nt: TGTGCCAGCAGCCGGGGACAGAAAGAAAAACTGTTTTTT
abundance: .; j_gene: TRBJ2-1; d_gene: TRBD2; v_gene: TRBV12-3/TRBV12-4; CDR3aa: CASSLAGQRGEQFF; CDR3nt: TGTGCCAGCAGTTTAGCGGGTCAGCGGGGTGAGCAGTTCTTC
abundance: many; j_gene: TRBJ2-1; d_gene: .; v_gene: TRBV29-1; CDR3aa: CSVEADSNYEQFF; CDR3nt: TGCAGCGTTGAGGCGGACAGCAACTATGAGCAGTTCTTC
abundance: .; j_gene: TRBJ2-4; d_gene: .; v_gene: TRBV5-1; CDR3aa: CASSAETIQYF; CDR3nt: TGCGCCAGCAGCGCGGAAACCATTCAGTACTTC
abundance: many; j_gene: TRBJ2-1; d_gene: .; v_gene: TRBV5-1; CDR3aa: CASTLAAAYNEQFF; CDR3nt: TGCGCCAGCACCCTGGCGGCTGCCTACAATGAGCAGTTCTTC
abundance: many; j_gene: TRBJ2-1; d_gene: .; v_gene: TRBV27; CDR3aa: CASSFARTLGSYNEQFF; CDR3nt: TGTGCCAGCAGTTTCGCCAGGACCTTAGGGTCCTACAATGAGCAGTTCTTC
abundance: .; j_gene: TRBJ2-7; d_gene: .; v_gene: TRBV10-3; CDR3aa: CAISEGLAGEQYF; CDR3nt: TGTGCCATCAGTGAAGGGCTAGCCGGTGAGCAGTACTTC
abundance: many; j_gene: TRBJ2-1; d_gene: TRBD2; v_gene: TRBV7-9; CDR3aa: CASSLVRLAGGNEQFF; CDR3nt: TGTGCCAGCAGCTTAGTCCGACTAGCGGGCGGAAATGAGCAGTTCTTC
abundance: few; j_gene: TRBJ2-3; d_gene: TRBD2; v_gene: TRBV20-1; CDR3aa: CSARTSGSSDTQYF; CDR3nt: TGCAGTGCAAGGACTAGCGGGAGCTCAGATACGCAGTATTTT
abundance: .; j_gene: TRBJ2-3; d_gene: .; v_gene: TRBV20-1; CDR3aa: CSAQSLGTDTQYF; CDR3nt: TGCAGTGCCCAAAGCCTAGGGACAGATACGCAGTATTTT
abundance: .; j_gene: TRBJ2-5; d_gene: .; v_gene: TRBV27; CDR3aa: CASRITGAHLQQYF; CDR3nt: TGTGCCAGCAGGATTACCGGGGCCCATTTGCAGCAGTACTTC
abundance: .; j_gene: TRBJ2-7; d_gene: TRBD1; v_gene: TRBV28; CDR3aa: CATSLRDRVFYEQYF; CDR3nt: TGTGCCACCAGTTTGCGGGACAGGGTCTTCTACGAGCAGTACTTC
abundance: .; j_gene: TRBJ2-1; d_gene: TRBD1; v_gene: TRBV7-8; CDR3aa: CASRPWTGIGYNEQFF; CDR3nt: TGTGCCAGCAGACCATGGACAGGGATCGGATACAATGAGCAGTTCTTC
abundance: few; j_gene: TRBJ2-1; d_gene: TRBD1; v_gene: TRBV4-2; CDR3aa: CASSQGPGQGNSEQFF; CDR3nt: TGTGCCAGCAGCCAAGGCCCGGGACAGGGGAACAGTGAGCAGTTCTTC
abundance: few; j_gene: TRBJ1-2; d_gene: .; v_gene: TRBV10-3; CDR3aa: CAISESPDTGGGYTF; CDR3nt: TGTGCCATCAGTGAGTCCCCTGACACGGGAGGAGGCTACACCTTC